The present TCR beta chain was sequenced within a study of long-term antiretroviral therapy in people with HIV. Study-wide context: The earliest samples came from an era when ART typically awaited falling CD4 counts. Study-wide points: Controls had broader CDR3 length ranges than HIV repertoires did.

United States facilities provided treatment to all participants with HIV. Amounts of roughly 0.9-10 million cryopreserved PBMC were held in the samples before DNA extraction. On this clone: What it binds is not known.

The assay, immunoSEQ v3.0, was run at survey level. Sequenced by immunoSEQ multiplex PCR; TCRdb stores in-frame clones only, minus some. This sample has some 17,000 clones, with around four fifths found just once. The receptor was isolated from a woman between 45 and 65 years old with HIV. Sequenced here: unsorted PBMCs, sampled 2.5 years before starting antiretroviral therapy.

The CDR3 reads CASSPSGLLNTEAFF. For the CDR3, the DNA is TGTGCCAGCTCACCTAGTGGACTGTTGAACACTGAAGCTTTCTTT. The chain is built from TRBV18 and TRBJ1-1; D is ambiguous. Germline V gives CDR1 KGHSH, CDR2 LQKENI. The length of the CDR3 is 15 residues. V was cut by 3 bases and J by 0 bases, with 11 bases left in between.